The sample holds a few counts of the clone carrying this TCR beta chain. The sample belongs to a study of cytomegalovirus exposure and HLA in healthy donors. The CDR3 runs 14 residues. The germline gives CDR1 MNHEY, CDR2 SMNVEV (reference sequence). Trimming shortened V by 5 bases and J by 10 bases, and 20 bases separated the two germline ends. Both 60 Vbeta primers and 13 Jbeta primers went into the PCR. Libraries were prepared by immunoSEQ multiplex PCR; TCRdb keeps only in-frame clonotypes and omits some of them. Of roughly 150,000 clones in the sample, approximately 9% were seen once. The receptor comes from a male donor in good health and CMV-seronegative. The sample taken for sequencing was PBMCs. The chain has TRBV27 and TRBJ1-2; perhaps TRBD1 as D (5 bases). The CDR3 DNA reads TGTGCCAGCAGTGCGCGCGGGGGGGTGAGACACTACACCTTC. As protein: CASSARGGVRHYTF.